These 21 T cell receptor beta chains came from one sample sequenced in a study of blood T cell repertoires in COVID-19. Produced via immunoSEQ multiplex PCR; TCRdb's table is partial and in-frame only. This sample carries hundreds of thousands of clones, 88% of them seen once, and the ten largest clones take around 2%. Sequences were obtained from PBMCs or T cells enriched from blood (not recorded which). Receptor source: an older woman in a cohort exposed to, infected with or recovered from COVID-19 (not recorded which).

The chain combines TRBV10-1 with TRBJ2-7; possible D gene TRBD2, 5 bases. Germline V CDR1 and CDR2: WNHNN, SYGVQD (reference sequence). V shed 5 bases and J shed 5 bases, with 13 bases lying between them. This CDR3 is built from 13 residues. For the CDR3, the DNA is TGCGCCAGCAGTCTCGGGAATCAGGACGAGCAGTACTTC. This gives the protein CASSLGNQDEQYF.

This rearrangement joins TRBV6-5 to TRBJ1-4, with 11 bases fitting TRBD1. This CDR3 contains 16 residues. Germline CDR1 is MNHEY and CDR2 is SVGAGI. V was clipped by 1 base and J by 7 bases; unmatched bases: 5. DNA for the CDR3: TGTGCCAGCAGTTACTTGGGAGGGACAGGGGGTGAAAAACTGTTTTTT. Protein product: CASSYLGGTGGEKLFF.

The rearrangement joins TRBV15 to TRBJ2-1, with D perhaps TRBD1 (6 bases). The CDR3 is 14 residues long. With 3 bases removed from V and 5 bases from J, the gap between germline ends came to 11 bases. The germline V gene has CDR1 LNHNV and CDR2 YYDKDF (reference sequence). This chain's CDR3 is CATSRGRGNNEQFF. The CDR3 bases are TGTGCCACCAGCAGGGGCAGGGGAAACAATGAGCAGTTCTTC.

The genes are TRBV7-2 and TRBJ1-2; the match to TRBD1 covers 7 bases. The germline CDR1 and CDR2 sequences are SGHTA and FQGNSA. V shed 4 bases and J 5 bases; nucleotides not matched to a gene: 7. The CDR3 is 14 amino acids. The CDR3: CASSSQQGLYGYTF. CDR3 nucleotide sequence: TGTGCCAGCAGCTCGCAACAGGGGTTATATGGCTACACCTTC.

The chain couples TRBV2 to TRBJ2-2, with 8 bases identical to TRBD1. The germline V gene has CDR1 SNHLY and CDR2 FYNNEI. The V segment lost 7 bases and the J segment 4 bases; nucleotides outside the gene matches: 5. CDR3 length equals 14 residues. Written as DNA, the CDR3 is TGTGCCAGCATCAGGGGGCTGGGCACCGGGGAGCTGTTTTTT. It yields the protein CASIRGLGTGELFF.

A remark on this clone: In the same sample, other DNA sequences code for this CDR3. The CDR3 is CASSLAGGTYEQYF. CDR3 DNA sequence: TGCGCCAGCAGCTTAGCGGGAGGGACATACGAGCAGTACTTC. The chain links TRBV5-1 to TRBJ2-7; 10 positions match TRBD2. Germline CDR1 reads SGHRS; CDR2 reads YFSETQ. The CDR3 runs to 14 residues. V was pared by 2 bases and J by 4 bases, with 3 bases of the junction left unmatched. The whole variable domain, filled in from reference TRBV5-1 and TRBJ2-7, reads KAGVTQTPRYLIKTRGQQVTLSCSPISGHRSVSWYQQTPGQGLQFLFEYFSETQRNKGNFPGRFSGRQFSNSRSEMNVSTLELGDSALYLCASSLAGGTYEQYFGPGTRLTVT.

The chain recombines TRBV4-1 with TRBJ1-6; D may be TRBD1 (6 bases). The germline gives CDR1 MGHRA, CDR2 YSYEKL. The CDR3 runs to 14 residues. The V gene lost 3 bases and the J gene lost 10 bases, with 13 bases spanning the gap. The CDR3 loop reads CASSHPQGRSPLHF. CDR3 in DNA: TGCGCCAGCAGCCACCCACAGGGACGCTCACCCCTCCACTTT.

The chain employs TRBV3-1 (or the pseudogene TRBV3-2) and TRBJ2-3; D is perhaps TRBD1 (6 bases). Germline CDR1 reads LGHDT; CDR2 reads YNNKEL (reference sequence). V was cut by 0 bases and J by 2 bases, with 12 bases left in between. The CDR3 has 16 residues. The CDR3 is CASSQDRGSYTDTQYF. Written as DNA, the CDR3 is TGTGCCAGCAGCCAAGACAGGGGCTCCTACACAGATACGCAGTATTTT.

There are a few counts of this clone. The chain is built from TRBV13 and TRBJ1-4; D is perhaps TRBD1 (5 bases). CDR1 and CDR2 from the germline V gene are PRHDT and FYEKMQ (reference sequence). Trimming pared 6 bases from V and 0 bases from J, leaving 17 bases between. The CDR3 has 17 amino acids. CDR3 coding DNA: TGTGCCAGCAGATCCCCCGGGACTGACTCAACTAATGAAAAACTGTTTTTT. This encodes CASRSPGTDSTNEKLFF.

Turning to this clone: This sample also contains other DNA sequences that code for the same CDR3. The chain is built from TRBV21-1 and TRBJ1-5. TRBV21-1 is an annotated pseudogene. CDR3 length equals 22 residues. CDR3: CASSKALRGISAGQYSNQPQHF. In nucleotides, the CDR3 is TGTGCCAGCAGCAAAGCGCTACGGGGGATCTCTGCGGGGCAATATAGCAATCAGCCCCAGCATTTT.

This clone showed up just a few times. The chain carries TRBV5-1 and TRBJ1-2, with 8 positions matching TRBD1. With V trimmed by 5 bases and J by 3 bases, 6 bases remained unmatched. The CDR3 loop spans 14 amino acids. CDR1 and CDR2 from the germline V gene are SGHRS and YFSETQ. This CDR3 is CASRPTGDYYGYTF. The CDR3 coding sequence is TGCGCCAGCAGACCGACAGGGGATTACTATGGCTACACCTTC.

This clone was recorded once. This chain joins TRBV7-9 and TRBJ2-7; TRBD1 might be the D (5 bases). The length of the CDR3 is 12 residues. The V gene's germline CDR1 is SEHNR and CDR2 FQNEAQ (reference sequence). V lost 4 bases and J 4 bases, leaving 8 bases between the germline ends. CDR3 nucleotide sequence: TGTGCCAGCAGCTCGGCAGGGTACGAGCAGTACTTC. This codes for CASSSAGYEQYF.

This clone was seen a handful of times. The CDR3 protein is CAGERVQETQYF. CDR3 DNA: TGTGCCGGCGAGCGAGTCCAAGAGACCCAGTACTTC. The chain employs TRBV2 and TRBJ2-5; D not resolved. There are 12 residues in the CDR3. Germline-derived CDR1 and CDR2 are SNHLY and FYNNEI. V was shortened by 11 bases and J by 1 base, with 11 bases between the two germline ends.

The chain combines TRBV5-1 with TRBJ2-7, with D possibly being TRBD1 (5 bases). V was trimmed by 0 bases and J by 4 bases, leaving 8 bases between them. The CDR3 spans 13 residues. CDR1 is SGHRS and CDR2 is YFSETQ in the germline V gene. In DNA, the CDR3 is TGCGCCAGCAGCTTGGAGGGGTTATACGAGCAGTACTTC. The encoded protein is CASSLEGLYEQYF.

A note on this clone: At the DNA level, this CDR3 is encoded by other sequences in the same sample as well. This chain joins TRBV5-1 and TRBJ2-1; D remains unclear. V lost 0 bases to trimming and J lost 4 bases, with 5 bases between them. There are 13 residues in the CDR3. Germline CDR1 SGHRS, CDR2 YFSETQ. The DNA of the CDR3 is TGCGCCAGCAGCTTGGGGCAGTACAATGAGCAGTTCTTC. Amino acids: CASSLGQYNEQFF.

V and J are TRBV7-9 and TRBJ2-7, with 7 bases lining up with TRBD2. Per germline, CDR1 SEHNR and CDR2 FQNEAQ (reference sequence). The ends lost 0 bases at V and 2 bases at J; junction bases unmatched: 10. This CDR3 has 17 amino acids. For the CDR3, the DNA is TGTGCCAGCAGCTTAGCGCGGGGGACGGTGTTTGCCTACGAGCAGTACTTC. This translates into CASSLARGTVFAYEQYF.

The chain links TRBV7-8 to TRBJ2-7; unclear D gene. CDR3 size: 11 residues. V was trimmed by 5 bases and J by 7 bases, leaving 9 bases between them. Per the germline V gene, CDR1 is SGHVS and CDR2 is FQNEAQ. The CDR3 region is CASSNGDEQYF. The CDR3 DNA sequence: TGTGCCAGCAGCAACGGTGATGAGCAGTACTTC.

The V gene is TRBV7-2, the J gene TRBJ2-7; 7 bases agree with TRBD2. This CDR3 is 15 amino acids long. Trimming at V came to 5 bases and at J to 2 bases, leaving 9 bases not matched to a gene. CDR1 is SGHTA and CDR2 is FQGNSA in the germline V gene. In DNA, the CDR3 is TGTGCCAGCAGCCCACCGGGGGGAGTAGCCTACGAGCAGTACTTC. It translates to CASSPPGGVAYEQYF.

The chain links TRBV28 to TRBJ2-2, with D tentatively TRBD2 (5 bases). Germline loops: CDR1 MDHEN, CDR2 SYDVKM. V shed 2 bases and J shed 5 bases, with 12 bases lying between them. The CDR3 is made up of 15 amino acids. CDR3 protein: CASSLRTVITGELFF. The CDR3 coding sequence is TGTGCCAGCAGTTTAAGGACTGTGATTACCGGGGAGCTGTTTTTT.

The CDR3 bases are TGTGCCAGCGGGCCTAGCGGGGCCTACGAGCAGTACTTC. Its translation: CASGPSGAYEQYF. This chain uses TRBV7-9 with TRBJ2-7; 9 bases fit TRBD2. The CDR3 spans 13 residues. Germline CDR1 reads SEHNR; CDR2 reads FQNEAQ (reference sequence). V lost 8 bases, J lost 2 bases, and 4 bases stayed unmatched.

The chain couples TRBV6-6 to TRBJ2-7, with 9 bases identical to TRBD2. V gave up 6 bases and J gave up 5 bases; unmatched junction bases: 5. Germline-derived CDR1 and CDR2 are MNHNY and SVGAGI (reference sequence). The CDR3 covers 13 residues. CDR3 residues: CASSLASGNEQYF. DNA for the CDR3: TGTGCCAGCAGCCTGGCTAGCGGGAACGAGCAGTACTTC.